One sample yielded the 11 T cell receptor beta chains listed below, sequenced in a study of blood T cell repertoires in COVID-19. Using immunoSEQ multiplex PCR, the repertoire was profiled, and TCRdb retains in-frame clones only, with some absent. In the table there are fewer than 250,000 clones, approximately 81% of which are singletons. Source material: peripheral blood. The receptors were gathered from a human donor in a cohort sampled during active COVID-19.

The chain recombines TRBV5-1 with TRBJ2-2; a possible D gene is TRBD1 (6 bases). The CDR3 length is 14 residues. V was clipped by 6 bases and J by 3 bases, with 12 bases between them. Germline V gene lookup returns CDR1 SGHRS and CDR2 YFSETQ. CDR3 nucleotide sequence: TGCGCCAGCAAAAGACAGGATTACACCGGGGAGCTGTTTTTT. Its translation: CASKRQDYTGELFF. The complete variable domain, with remaining parts taken from reference TRBV5-1 and TRBJ2-2, reads KAGVTQTPRYLIKTRGQQVTLSCSPISGHRSVSWYQQTPGQGLQFLFEYFSETQRNKGNFPGRFSGRQFSNSRSEMNVSTLELGDSALYLCASKRQDYTGELFFGEGSRLTVL.

This rearrangement joins TRBV9 to TRBJ2-2, with 7 bases identical to TRBD1. The CDR3 has 16 amino acids. Germline V gene sequence: CDR1 SGDLS, CDR2 YYNGEE. Trimming cost V 6 bases and J 2 bases; bases outside gene matches: 10. The CDR3 DNA follows: TGTGCCAGCACGTCCTTCTCAGGGGGTAACACCGGGGAGCTGTTTTTT. Residues: CASTSFSGGNTGELFF.

The CDR3 DNA follows: TGTGCCAGTAATCCGATCCGGTCAGGGGAGACGCAGTATTTT. As protein: CASNPIRSGETQYF. This sequence joins TRBV2 and TRBJ2-3, with a tentative D call TRBD1 (6 bases). Trimming left V 9 bases short and J 9 bases short, with 22 bases between. CDR3 length equals 14 residues. Germline V gives CDR1 SNHLY, CDR2 FYNNEI.

This clone was recorded a few times. V and J are TRBV5-1 and TRBJ1-2, with TRBD1 matching 10 bases. The trim removed 4 bases at V and 6 bases at J, leaving 6 bases unmatched. The germline V gene encodes CDR1 SGHRS and CDR2 YFSETQ. CDR3 length: 14 amino acids. The DNA for the CDR3 is TGCGCCAGCAGCGAACAGACAGGGGGCGATGGCTACACCTTC. Its protein is CASSEQTGGDGYTF.

The chain recombines TRBV6-5 with TRBJ1-2; TRBD1 agrees at 8 bases. There are 14 residues in the CDR3. Germline V gene data show CDR1 as MNHEY and CDR2 as SVGAGI. V was clipped by 4 bases and J by 6 bases; unmatched bases: 7. The CDR3 DNA follows: TGTGCCAGCAGTTCACAGGGGGATCGGGATGGCTACACCTTC. This codes for CASSSQGDRDGYTF.

CDR3 region: CATSAPRPDRGIRNTEAFF. The CDR3 DNA follows: TGTGCCACCAGCGCCCCCCGCCCGGACAGGGGCATCCGTAACACTGAAGCTTTCTTT. The chain links TRBV15 to TRBJ1-1, with 9 bases matching TRBD1. Germline loops: CDR1 LNHNV, CDR2 YYDKDF (reference sequence). The CDR3 totals 19 residues. With 5 bases clipped from V and 2 bases from J, the junction kept 18 bases outside the gene matches.

This clone was counted only a few times. The genes are TRBV12-3 or TRBV12-4 and TRBJ2-1, with D unclear. Trimming pared 6 bases from V and 9 bases from J, leaving 9 bases between. This CDR3 comprises 11 residues. In DNA form, the CDR3 reads TGTGCCAGCAGCTTGTACGGTGAGCAGTTCTTC. It encodes CASSLYGEQFF.

The rearrangement links TRBV18 to TRBJ1-2, with D possibly matching TRBD1 (5 bases). Germline V gene sequence: CDR1 KGHSH, CDR2 LQKENI. The ends were cut back, 2 bases at V and 6 bases at J, with 22 bases in the middle. The CDR3 has 17 amino acids. The DNA for the CDR3 is TGTGCCAGCTCACCATTTTCAGCTTTAGGGGCTGATCATGGCTACACCTTC. The encoded protein is CASSPFSALGADHGYTF. The full variable domain, rest sourced from reference TRBV18 and TRBJ1-2, is NAGVMQNPRHLVRRRGQEARLRCSPMKGHSHVYWYRQLPEEGLKFMVYLQKENIIDESGMPKERFSAEFPKEGPSILRIQQVVRGDSAAYFCASSPFSALGADHGYTFGSGTRLTVV.

This chain links TRBV28 with TRBJ1-1, with 10 bases identical to TRBD1. V shed 8 bases, J shed 3 bases, and the junction held 6 bases outside the gene matches. In germline, CDR1 is MDHEN, CDR2 SYDVKM. The CDR3 is made up of 14 amino acids. CDR3 sequence reads: CASGGQGPHTEAFF. DNA of the CDR3: TGTGCCAGCGGGGGACAGGGGCCTCACACTGAAGCTTTCTTT.

The chain recombines TRBV27 with TRBJ2-1; tentative D call: TRBD1 (6 bases). Germline values: CDR1 MNHEY, CDR2 SMNVEV (reference sequence). The V gene lost 7 bases and the J gene lost 5 bases, with 15 bases spanning the gap. The CDR3 spans 14 residues. CDR3 in amino acids: CASTHQGLNNEQFF. For the CDR3, the DNA is TGTGCCAGCACCCACCAGGGGTTGAACAATGAGCAGTTCTTC.

The chain uses TRBV11-2 and TRBJ1-2, with D possibly matching TRBD1 (6 bases). The CDR3 sequence is 13 residues long. Trimming cost V 5 bases and J 4 bases, with 11 bases left between them. Germline V gene sequence: CDR1 SGHAT, CDR2 FQNNGV. The CDR3 sequence: CASSPGQTYGYTF. CDR3 sequence (DNA): TGTGCCAGCAGCCCAGGACAGACCTATGGCTACACCTTC.